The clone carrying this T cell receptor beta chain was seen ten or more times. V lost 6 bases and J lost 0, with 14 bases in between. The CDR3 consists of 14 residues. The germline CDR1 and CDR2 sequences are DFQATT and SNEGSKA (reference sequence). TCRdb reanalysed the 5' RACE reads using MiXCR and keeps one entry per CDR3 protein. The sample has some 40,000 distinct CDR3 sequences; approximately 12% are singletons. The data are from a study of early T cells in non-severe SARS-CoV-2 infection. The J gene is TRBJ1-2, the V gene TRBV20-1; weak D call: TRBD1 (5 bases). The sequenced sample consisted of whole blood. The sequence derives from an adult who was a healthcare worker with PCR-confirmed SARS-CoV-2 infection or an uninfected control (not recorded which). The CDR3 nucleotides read TGCAGTGCCTTAAGGGGAAGGCCTAACTATGGCTACACCTTC. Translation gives CSALRGRPNYGYTF.